This TCR beta chain is from a study of blood T cell repertoires in COVID-19. Across the whole study: The samples span acute and convalescent COVID-19 from the United States, Italy and Spain. The cDNA or gDNA used as material had been derived from T cells, B-cell-depleted T cells, or PBMCs.

The table lists this clone with a count of one. The CDR3 runs 14 residues. Germline V lookup: CDR1 LNHNV, CDR2 YYDKDF (reference sequence). V gave up 0 bases and J gave up 8 bases, with 11 bases separating them. Methods used by the authors: Estimation of nucleated cell counts relied on the amplification of reference gene primers. Using immunoSEQ multiplex PCR, the repertoire was profiled, and TCRdb retains in-frame clones only, with some absent. Clone size and the V and J calls come from that table; the DNA yielded D and trimming. Among 50,000 to 70,000 clones listed, approximately 92% were seen once.

This clonotype was obtained from a woman aged 80 or over with active COVID-19. The sequenced sample consisted of peripheral blood. This sequence joins TRBV15 and TRBJ2-1, with D tentatively TRBD2 (6 bases). The CDR3 DNA sequence: TGTGCCACCAGCAGAGATAGGCGGGGCCATGAGCAGTTCTTC. This gives the protein CATSRDRRGHEQFF.